These 6 T cell receptor beta chains were all obtained from the same sample, sequenced in a study of OX40 agonist ivuxolimab in advanced cancers. Only in-frame clones appear in the TCRdb table, and some are missing; sequencing was by immunoSEQ multiplex PCR. There are more than 85,000 clones in the sample; around nine tenths occur only once, and less than 0.4% lies in the top ten. Sequenced here: CD4+ or CD8+ T cells sorted from blood, sampled in a trial of the OX40 agonist ivuxolimab. These receptors all come from an adult with an advanced solid tumor such as melanoma, head and neck, liver or kidney cancer.

The genes are TRBV4-2 and TRBJ2-2; weak D call: TRBD2 (6 bases). The V end was cut by 3 bases, the J end by 0 bases, with 8 bases between. This CDR3 region has 15 residues. From germline, CDR1 is LGHNA and CDR2 YNFKEQ. In nucleotides, the CDR3 is TGTGCCAGCAGCCAGAAGCGGGCGAACACCGGGGAGCTGTTTTTT. Protein sequence: CASSQKRANTGELFF.

This clone was detected only a few times. The chain employs TRBV28 and TRBJ2-1; TRBD1 is a possible D gene (7 bases). This CDR3 has 13 residues. Germline V gene data show CDR1 as MDHEN and CDR2 as SYDVKM. V lost 6 bases and J lost 10, with 16 bases in between. The CDR3 spells CASRDYRGGEQFF. As DNA, the CDR3 is TGTGCCAGCAGAGATTACAGGGGAGGAGAGCAGTTCTTC.

The chain is built from TRBV6-6 and TRBJ2-7, with D perhaps matching TRBD1 (6 bases). Germline V CDR1 and CDR2: MNHNY, SVGAGI (reference sequence). The CDR3 has 14 amino acids. V was trimmed by 7 bases and J by 6 bases, leaving 19 bases between them. CDR3 amino acids: CASTHGTRGGEQYF. The CDR3 DNA sequence: TGTGCCAGCACTCACGGGACAAGGGGCGGCGAGCAGTACTTC.

V gene TRBV6-5 combines with J gene TRBJ2-7, with no clear D. Trimming shortened V by 2 bases and J by 0 bases, and 14 bases separated the two germline ends. The CDR3 is made up of 16 amino acids. CDR1 is MNHEY, CDR2 SVGAGI, per germline. The CDR3: CASSYVSAGSSYEQYF. The CDR3, as DNA: TGTGCCAGCAGTTACGTGTCGGCAGGAAGCTCCTACGAGCAGTACTTC.

This clone was observed once. This sample also contains other DNA sequences that code for the same CDR3. The CDR3 here is CASSLALSSGNTIYF. In nucleotides, the CDR3 is TGTGCCAGCAGCTTGGCACTCAGCTCTGGAAACACCATATATTTT. The V gene is TRBV11-2, the J gene TRBJ1-3; no clear D gene. V was pared by 3 bases and J by 0 bases, with 9 bases between. The CDR3 length is 15 residues. Germline assignment: CDR1 SGHAT and CDR2 FQNNGV. Looking up the rest from reference TRBV11-2 and TRBJ1-3 gives the full variable domain: EAGVAQSPRYKIIEKRQSVAFWCNPISGHATLYWYQQILGQGPKLLIQFQNNGVVDDSQLPKDRFSAERLKGVDSTLKIQPAKLEDSAVYLCASSLALSSGNTIYFGEGSWLTVV.

Concerning this clone: Additional DNA sequences in this sample encode the identical CDR3. V is TRBV18 and J is TRBJ2-7, with TRBD1 matching over 9 bases. CDR1 is KGHSH and CDR2 is LQKENI in the germline V gene. The CDR3 has 13 amino acids. With V trimmed by 2 bases and J by 7 bases, 3 bases remained unmatched. The DNA for the CDR3 is TGTGCCAGCTCACCAAGGGACAGGGAAGAGCAGTACTTC. Protein product: CASSPRDREEQYF. The variable domain in full, with the rest retrieved from reference TRBV18 and TRBJ2-7, is NAGVMQNPRHLVRRRGQEARLRCSPMKGHSHVYWYRQLPEEGLKFMVYLQKENIIDESGMPKERFSAEFPKEGPSILRIQQVVRGDSAAYFCASSPRDREEQYFGPGTRLTVT.